This note documents a single TCR beta chain sequence. This specimen comes from a study of blood T cell repertoires in COVID-19. Study-level background: The analysed material was cDNA or gDNA that came from T cells, B-cell-depleted T cells, or PBMCs.

Trimming took off 6 bases at V and 7 bases at J, with 16 bases between the two ends. Germline V lookup: CDR1 MNHEY, CDR2 SVGAGI. The CDR3 extends over 14 amino acids. Per the original data handling: Using reference gene primer amplification, nucleated cell counts were estimated. Only in-frame clones appear in the TCRdb table, and some are missing; sequencing was by immunoSEQ multiplex PCR. The V and J calls and clone size are taken from that table; D and trimming were inferred from the DNA. Here the sample spans some 670,000 clones, around 89% being singletons. The clonotype was recovered from a young woman with acute or convalescent COVID-19. Sequenced: peripheral blood. The V and J genes are TRBV6-5 and TRBJ1-5, with TRBD1 as a possible D gene (5 bases). CDR3 region: CASRPGGEEQPQHF. CDR3 nucleotides: TGTGCCAGCAGACCAGGAGGGGAGGAGCAGCCCCAGCATTTT.